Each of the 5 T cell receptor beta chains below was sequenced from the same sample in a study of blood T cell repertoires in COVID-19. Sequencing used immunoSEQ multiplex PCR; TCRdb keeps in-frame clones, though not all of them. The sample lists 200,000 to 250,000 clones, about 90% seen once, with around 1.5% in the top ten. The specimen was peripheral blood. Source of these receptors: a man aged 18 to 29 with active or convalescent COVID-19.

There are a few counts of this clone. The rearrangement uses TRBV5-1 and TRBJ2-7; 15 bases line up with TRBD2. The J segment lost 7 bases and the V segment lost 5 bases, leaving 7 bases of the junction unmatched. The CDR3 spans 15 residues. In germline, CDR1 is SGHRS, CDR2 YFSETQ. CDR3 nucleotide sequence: TGCGCCAGCAGTGGTCAGGGACTAGCGGGAGGTGAGCAGTACTTC. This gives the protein CASSGQGLAGGEQYF. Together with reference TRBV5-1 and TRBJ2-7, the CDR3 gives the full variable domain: KAGVTQTPRYLIKTRGQQVTLSCSPISGHRSVSWYQQTPGQGLQFLFEYFSETQRNKGNFPGRFSGRQFSNSRSEMNVSTLELGDSALYLCASSGQGLAGGEQYFGPGTRLTVT.

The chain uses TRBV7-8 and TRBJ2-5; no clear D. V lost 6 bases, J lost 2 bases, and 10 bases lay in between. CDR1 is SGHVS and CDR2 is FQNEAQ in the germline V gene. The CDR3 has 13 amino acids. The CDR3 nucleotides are TGTGCCAGCAGTCCCGACTTTCAAGAGACCCAGTACTTC. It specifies CASSPDFQETQYF.

The CDR3 DNA sequence: TGTGCCAGCGCCGGGGTGACCCAGTACTTC. Amino acids: CASAGVTQYF. The chain is built from TRBV13 and TRBJ2-5; D possibly corresponds to TRBD2 (5 bases). With 8 bases removed from V and 7 bases from J, the gap between germline ends came to 8 bases. CDR1 PRHDT and CDR2 FYEKMQ come from the germline V gene (reference sequence). The CDR3 extends over 10 amino acids.

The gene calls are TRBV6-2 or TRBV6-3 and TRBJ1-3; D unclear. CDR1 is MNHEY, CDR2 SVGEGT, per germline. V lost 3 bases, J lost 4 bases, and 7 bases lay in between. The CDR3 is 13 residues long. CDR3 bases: TGTGCCAGCAGTTATGAGCCCGGAAACACCATATATTTT. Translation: CASSYEPGNTIYF.

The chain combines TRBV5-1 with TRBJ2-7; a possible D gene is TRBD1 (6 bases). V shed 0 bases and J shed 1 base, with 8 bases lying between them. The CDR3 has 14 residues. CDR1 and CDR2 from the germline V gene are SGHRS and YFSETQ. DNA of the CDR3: TGCGCCAGCAGCTTGGAAACAGGGTCCTACGAGCAGTACTTC. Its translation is CASSLETGSYEQYF.